The 7 T cell receptor beta chains reported below all come from one sample, sequenced in a study of CD8 T cells in Susac syndrome. It was with random hexamers that about 0.45 to 1 ug RNA was reverse transcribed. A single record per CDR3 protein comes from TCRdb applying MiXCR to the immunoSEQ multiplex PCR reads. Of approximately 130,000 distinct CDR3 sequences listed, around 94% are singletons. Sequenced: CD4+ T cells from PBMCs. The receptors were sampled from a human donor in good health.

J is TRBJ1-5 and V is TRBV2; TRBD1 matches at 9 bases. The trim removed 5 bases at V and 5 bases at J, leaving 13 bases unmatched. Germline CDR1 is SNHLY and CDR2 is FYNNEI. The length of the CDR3 is 17 residues. CDR3 sequence (DNA): TGTGCCAGCAGTTATACCGGGACAGGGTCATTGGATCAGCCCCAGCATTTT. Protein product: CASSYTGTGSLDQPQHF.

This sequence joins TRBV19 and TRBJ2-3, with TRBD2 matching over 12 bases. Germline V gene lookup returns CDR1 LNHDA and CDR2 SQIVND (reference sequence). There are 15 residues in the CDR3. Germline trimming cut 5 bases from V and 1 base from J; bases unmatched to any gene: 1. The chain's CDR3 is CASSRTSGGTDTQYF. CDR3 nucleotides: TGTGCCAGTAGTCGGACTAGCGGGGGCACAGATACGCAGTATTTT.

The chain combines TRBV9 with TRBJ1-6, with D perhaps matching TRBD1 (6 bases). Trimming removed 4 bases at V and 6 bases at J, with 11 bases between. Germline V gene lookup returns CDR1 SGDLS and CDR2 YYNGEE. This CDR3 is built from 14 residues. The CDR3 DNA sequence: TGTGCCAGCAGCCCACAGGGCATTAATTCACCCCTCCACTTT. Encoded protein: CASSPQGINSPLHF.

J is TRBJ2-3 and V is TRBV28; a weak D match, TRBD1 (5 bases). The germline V and J ends were trimmed by 4 bases and 5 bases, with 19 bases remaining between them. CDR1 and CDR2 from the germline V gene are MDHEN and SYDVKM. CDR3 length: 16 residues. CDR3 nucleotides: TGTGCCAGCAGTTCTCTCGGACACCAGAAGCTAGATACGCAGTATTTT. It is translated as CASSSLGHQKLDTQYF.

This sequence joins TRBV11-1 and TRBJ2-7; 8 nucleotides agree with TRBD2. The CDR3 is made up of 15 amino acids. Germline values: CDR1 SGHAT, CDR2 FQDESV (reference sequence). Trimming took 4 bases from V and 3 from J; bases not matched to a gene: 8. CDR3 coding DNA: TGTGCCAGCAGCTCCGCGAGCGGGAGCCGCTACGAGCAGTACTTC. This encodes CASSSASGSRYEQYF.

This clonotype was counted only a few times. The DNA for the CDR3 is TGTGCCAGCAGCAAACGACTAGCGGGAGGAACAGATACGCAGTATTTT. Encoded protein: CASSKRLAGGTDTQYF. The chain couples TRBV7-2 to TRBJ2-3, with 13 positions matching TRBD2. The CDR3 loop spans 16 amino acids. J was trimmed by 3 bases and V by 5 bases; bases with no gene match: 5. Germline V gene data show CDR1 as SGHTA and CDR2 as FQGNSA.

The CDR3 region has the DNA TGTGCCAGCAGCCCAGTGCCTAGCGGGCTCGGAAACAATGAGCAGTTCTTC. Its protein product is CASSPVPSGLGNNEQFF. This chain uses TRBV6-1 with TRBJ2-1; 8 bases match TRBD2. Germline V gene lookup returns CDR1 MNHNS and CDR2 SASEGT. Trimming at V came to 6 bases and at J to 5 bases, leaving 15 bases not matched to a gene. CDR3 length: 17 residues.